Below, one T cell receptor (beta chain) is given with its context. The antigen is undetermined. Profiled with immunoSEQ multiplex PCR; TCRdb holds only in-frame clones, not every one. Among approximately 150,000 clones, 80% to 90% were seen once, and the ten largest hold 4% to 5%. Germline CDR1 and CDR2: LNHDA and SQIVND (reference sequence). CDR3 length: 16 amino acids. V was cut by 6 bases and J by 4 bases, with 21 bases left in between. The data stem from a study of lymphopenia after photon versus proton radiotherapy. Study-level findings and limits: Post-nadir diversity loss with photons came from oligoclonal expansion, particularly CD8+ Temra cells.

The source material was peripheral blood, sampled from a patient treated with photon-based radiotherapy. This receptor was obtained from a man aged 45-65 years with gastric cancer. The rearrangement uses TRBV19 and TRBJ1-2; D might be TRBD1 (5 bases). DNA for the CDR3: TGTGCCAGTAGCACTTTCCGGGACGTGCAATTCTATGGCTACACCTTC. Translated, it gives CASSTFRDVQFYGYTF.